The present TCR beta chain was sequenced within a study of OX40 agonist ivuxolimab in advanced cancers. The overall study: Averaging around 60 years in age, with a range of about 23 to 85, the cohort was around 83% male. One patient with hepatocellular carcinoma and two with cutaneous melanoma, three in all, had partial responses.

Study findings and constraints: Researchers report that CD8+ T cells had, on average, more expanded clones than CD4+.

Turning to this clone: Its matching antigen is unknown.

Here immunoSEQ multiplex PCR was the method, and the copy in TCRdb shows in-frame clones only, minus some. The sample has some 46,000 clones, roughly nine tenths seen once. CDR1 is SNHLY and CDR2 is FYNNEI in the germline V gene. This CDR3 is built from 14 residues. The trim removed 6 bases at V and 5 bases at J, leaving 4 bases unmatched. The TCR sequence derives from an adult with an advanced solid tumor such as melanoma, head and neck, liver or kidney cancer. The chain has TRBV2 and TRBJ2-5; TRBD2 matches at 12 bases. Sequences were derived from CD4+ or CD8+ T cells sorted from blood, sampled in a trial of the OX40 agonist ivuxolimab. The CDR3 region has the DNA TGTGCCAGCAGCGAAACTAGCGGGAGGGAGACCCAGTACTTC. Amino acid sequence: CASSETSGRETQYF.